This TCR beta chain was sequenced during a study of control samples from healthy donors and cancer patients. With 8 bases removed from V and 4 bases from J, the gap between germline ends came to 5 bases. CDR3 size: 10 residues. Per the germline V gene, CDR1 is LGHNT and CDR2 is FRNRAP. Some clones are missing from TCRdb's copy, which holds only in-frame ones; the method was immunoSEQ multiplex PCR. Seen here are around 55,000 clones, 88% observed once, and the top ten hold around 3.8%. The chain has TRBV12-5 and TRBJ2-5, with D unresolved. This TCR derives from a man between 45 and 60 years old in good health. The sample taken for sequencing was blood. The CDR3 nucleotides are TGTGCTAGTTTGGGAGAGACCCAGTACTTC. Its translation: CASLGETQYF.